Listed here are 30 T cell receptor beta chains from one sample, sequenced in a study of molecular identifiers for immune sequencing clone quantification. TCRdb independently ran MiXCR on the PCR reads; one entry per CDR3 protein. Of 250,000 to 350,000 distinct CDR3 sequences in the sample, around a fifth were seen once. The sequenced material came from naive CD8+ T cells from blood, with Jurkat cell RNA spiked in. Subset noted: FACS-sorted CD8+CD4-CCR7+CD45RA+ naive T cells. The origin of the receptors is a human donor in good health. Some libraries in this study had Jurkat cell RNA spiked in.

Concerning this clonotype: This could be a read error, since a much larger clone is one nucleotide away. The J gene is TRBJ2-7, the V gene TRBV29-1, with 8 bases that match TRBD1. Germline lookup yields CDR1 SQVTM and CDR2 ANQGSEA. The CDR3 consists of 14 residues. The junction had 8 bases not matched to a gene; V was cut back by 4 bases and J by 3 bases. CDR3 amino acids: CSVAPGQVCYEQYF. The CDR3 DNA is TGCAGCGTTGCCCCGGGACAGGTCTGCTACGAGCAGTACTTC.

The sample holds many counts of this clonotype. The V and J genes are TRBV2 and TRBJ1-3; a possible D gene is TRBD1 (6 bases). The CDR3 covers 14 residues. V was clipped by 6 bases and J by 6 bases, with 15 bases between them. CDR1 and CDR2 from the germline V gene are SNHLY and FYNNEI. CDR3 in DNA: TGTGCCAGCAGGTTTCAGGGGATCGAAAACACCATATATTTT. Translated: CASRFQGIENTIYF.

This clonotype was seen many times. This chain links TRBV7-9 with TRBJ1-6; possible D gene TRBD1, 6 bases. Trimming took 1 base from V and 10 from J, leaving 11 bases between them. The CDR3 covers 14 residues. Germline assignment: CDR1 SEHNR and CDR2 FQNEAQ (reference sequence). The CDR3, as DNA: TGTGCCAGCAGCTTAGAAACAGGGTGGTCACCCCTCCACTTT. The encoded protein is CASSLETGWSPLHF.

The chain couples TRBV28 to TRBJ2-6; D remains ambiguous. CDR1 and CDR2 from the germline V gene are MDHEN and SYDVKM. This CDR3 is built from 18 residues. Trimming pared 3 bases from V and 0 bases from J, leaving 15 bases between. This CDR3 is CASSFPEPTSSGANVLTF. DNA of the CDR3: TGTGCCAGCAGTTTCCCGGAACCTACAAGCTCTGGGGCCAACGTCCTGACTTTC.

This clonotype has a handful of counts. With a much larger clone just one base away, this may be a read error. The genes are TRBV29-1 and TRBJ2-3, with 9 bases identical to TRBD1. With 4 bases clipped from V and 2 bases from J, the junction kept 4 bases outside the gene matches. The CDR3 spans 14 residues. Germline V gives CDR1 SQVTM, CDR2 ANQGSEA. CDR3 residues: CSVAGTGPTDTQYF. The DNA of the CDR3 is TGCAGCGTTGCCGGGACAGGGCCCACAGATACGCAGTATTTT.

About this clonotype itself: This may arise from a read error, as a much more abundant clone is one base away. This chain connects TRBV7-9 to TRBJ2-7, with D possibly TRBD1 on 6 matching bases. This CDR3 has 14 residues. The germline V gene has CDR1 SEHNR and CDR2 FQNEAQ (reference sequence). DNA of the CDR3: TGTGCCAGCAGCGCCGGACAGCGCCAGGGCGAGCAGCACTTC. Amino acid sequence: CASSAGQRQGEQHF.

This clonotype has a count of ten or more. The chain uses TRBV3-1 and TRBJ2-2; 14 bases map to TRBD2. CDR3 length: 17 amino acids. Per the germline V gene, CDR1 is LGHDT and CDR2 is YNNKEL (reference sequence). After removal of 7 bases from V and 6 bases from J, the junction contained 10 bases not matched to a gene. This CDR3 reads CASTSSPGLAGAGELFF. The CDR3 DNA reads TGTGCCAGCACAAGTAGCCCGGGACTAGCGGGAGCCGGGGAGCTGTTTTTT.

The CDR3 nucleotides read TGCAGTGCTAGAGCTGTGCGGGACGAAACCGGGGAGCTGTTTTTT. It translates to CSARAVRDETGELFF. V usage is TRBV20-1 and J usage is TRBJ2-2; D possibly corresponds to TRBD2 (6 bases). This CDR3 is 15 amino acids long. Germline CDR1 and CDR2: DFQATT and SNEGSKA (reference sequence). The ends were cut back, 1 base at V and 5 bases at J, with 14 bases in the middle.

This clonotype was detected ten times or more. CDR3 bases: TGTGCTAGTGGGGAGACAGGGAGGTTAGGCAACACTGAAGCTTTCTTT. Translating gives CASGETGRLGNTEAFF. The chain links TRBV12-5 to TRBJ1-1; TRBD1 aligns across 7 bases. CDR3 length: 16 amino acids. Germline lookup yields CDR1 LGHNT and CDR2 FRNRAP. Trimming at V came to 6 bases and at J to 2 bases, leaving 12 bases not matched to a gene.

Concerning this clonotype: A read error is possible here, since a much larger clone lies one base away. The chain has TRBV7-9 and TRBJ2-7; D is possibly TRBD1 (5 bases). The germline CDR1 and CDR2 sequences are SEHNR and FQNEAQ (reference sequence). This CDR3 comprises 15 residues. CDR3 DNA sequence: TGTGCCGGCAGCTTAGATCGTCAGGACAAGGGCGAGCAGTACTTC. As protein: CAGSLDRQDKGEQYF.

This clonotype was picked up a small number of times. The J gene is TRBJ1-5, the V gene TRBV7-2; TRBD1 agrees at 9 bases. Germline CDR1 and CDR2: SGHTA and FQGNSA. The CDR3 extends over 14 amino acids. J was trimmed by 5 bases and V by 8 bases; bases with no gene match: 7. Written as DNA, the CDR3 is TGTGCCAGCGCTGGGACAGGGCGTTATCAGCCCCAGCATTTT. It is translated as CASAGTGRYQPQHF.

Only a few counts were recorded for this clonotype. Since a much larger clone is just one base distant, this may be a read error. This chain uses TRBV4-1 with TRBJ1-2; the D gene is possibly TRBD1 (5 bases). Germline-derived CDR1 and CDR2 are MGHRA and YSYEKL. Trimming shortened V by 5 bases and J by 2 bases, and 15 bases separated the two germline ends. The CDR3 is 15 amino acids. The CDR3 coding sequence is TGCGCCAGCAGCAAAGCAGGGTTAGTAAACTATGGCTACACCTTC. Its protein product is CASSKAGLVNYGYTF.

This clonotype was detected ten times or more. The CDR3, as DNA: TGTGCCAGCAGTTTGGCGGGACTTGGGGGCAATCAGCCCCAGCATTTT. It specifies CASSLAGLGGNQPQHF. The chain uses TRBV28 and TRBJ1-5; possible D gene TRBD1, 5 bases. The V end lost 3 bases, the J end lost 2 bases, and 14 bases lay between the germline ends. This CDR3 is 16 amino acids long. CDR1 MDHEN and CDR2 SYDVKM come from the germline V gene.

To note about this clonotype: This may stem from a read error, because a much larger clone lies one nucleotide away. The CDR3 does not end in the conserved phenylalanine or tryptophan, so this is likely a read error. The genes are TRBV5-6 and TRBJ1-2; D is uncertain. The CDR3 has 15 amino acids. V dropped 0 bases and J dropped 8 bases, with 17 bases sitting between them. CDR1 is SGHDT, CDR2 YYEEEE, per germline. This CDR3 reads CASSLVEAGGRGYTY. As DNA, the CDR3 is TGTGCCAGCAGCTTGGTTGAGGCTGGCGGAAGGGGCTACACCTAC.

The V and J genes are TRBV5-4 and TRBJ2-1, with 7 bases fitting TRBD1. This CDR3 has 16 amino acids. Germline CDR1 reads SGHNT; CDR2 reads YYREEE (reference sequence). With 4 bases clipped from V and 0 bases from J, the junction kept 7 bases outside the gene matches. The CDR3 DNA sequence: TGTGCCAGCAGCCTGCCCGGGGACAGCTCCTACAATGAGCAGTTCTTC. Protein product: CASSLPGDSSYNEQFF.

This clonotype was seen many times. This rearrangement joins TRBV27 to TRBJ2-3; D may be TRBD2 (6 bases). The CDR3 consists of 13 residues. The V end lost 5 bases, the J end lost 4 bases, and 10 bases lay between the germline ends. Germline CDR1 MNHEY, CDR2 SMNVEV (reference sequence). The DNA for the CDR3 is TGTGCCAGCAGTCTGATAGCGGCAGATACGCAGTATTTT. This translates into CASSLIAADTQYF.

This clonotype was counted many times. The genes are TRBV6-1 and TRBJ2-7; D remains ambiguous. V lost 3 bases, J lost 7 bases, and 13 bases lay in between. The CDR3 extends over 13 amino acids. Germline CDR1 reads MNHNS; CDR2 reads SASEGT. For the CDR3, the DNA is TGTGCCAGCAGTGACGCTGACCCTTGGGAGCAGTACTTC. This codes for CASSDADPWEQYF.

This clonotype was seen more than once but under ten times. The junction differs from germline at one of its ends, possibly a read error. The DNA of the CDR3 is TGTGCCAACAGCTTAGGATTCACGCTGAACACTGAAGCTTTCTTT. It codes for CANSLGFTLNTEAFF. The V and J genes are TRBV11-2 and TRBJ1-1; D not resolved. Germline-derived CDR1 and CDR2 are SGHAT and FQNNGV. The CDR3 length is 15 residues. Full variable domain (outside the CDR3, taken from reference TRBV11-2 and TRBJ1-1): EAGVAQSPRYKIIEKRQSVAFWCNPISGHATLYWYQQILGQGPKLLIQFQNNGVVDDSQLPKDRFSAERLKGVDSTLKIQPAKLEDSAVYLCANSLGFTLNTEAFFGQGTRLTVV.

This clonotype was picked up many times. The chain joins TRBV9 to TRBJ2-3; TRBD1 or TRBD2 may be the D gene (5 bases each). The ends were cut back, 0 bases at V and 1 base at J, with 18 bases in the middle. The V gene's germline CDR1 is SGDLS and CDR2 YYNGEE. The CDR3 totals 18 residues. The CDR3 here is CASSVEGESFARTDTQYF. The CDR3 DNA sequence: TGTGCCAGCAGCGTAGAAGGGGAGAGCTTTGCACGCACAGATACGCAGTATTTT.

This clonotype was found many times. The V call is TRBV13, the J call TRBJ2-3; 9 bases are shared with TRBD1. Germline loops: CDR1 PRHDT, CDR2 FYEKMQ (reference sequence). The CDR3 has 19 residues. V gave up 5 bases and J gave up 2 bases; unmatched junction bases: 17. The CDR3: CASSAVPGQGEDNTDTQYF. The DNA for the CDR3 is TGTGCCAGCAGCGCAGTCCCGGGACAGGGTGAGGATAACACAGATACGCAGTATTTT.

This clonotype was observed many times. CDR3 region: CAAGQGTEAFF. Written as DNA, the CDR3 is TGTGCCGCGGGACAGGGCACTGAAGCTTTCTTT. The genes are TRBV24-1 and TRBJ1-1; 9 positions agree with TRBD1. V lost 12 bases, J lost 4 bases, and 2 bases stayed unmatched. Per germline, CDR1 KGHDR and CDR2 SFDVKD. This CDR3 contains 11 residues.

This clonotype was counted ten times or more. CDR3: CASSHRTGGVYGYTF. CDR3 DNA: TGCGCCAGCAGCCACCGGACAGGGGGAGTCTATGGCTACACCTTC. This rearrangement joins TRBV4-1 to TRBJ1-2, with 10 bases that match TRBD1. J gave up 4 bases and V 3 bases, and 5 bases lay outside the gene matches. The germline CDR1 and CDR2 sequences are MGHRA and YSYEKL. The CDR3 is made up of 15 amino acids.

Regarding this clonotype: One end of the junction does not line up with germline, which may come from a read error. The rearrangement uses TRBV18 and TRBJ2-5; a weak D match, TRBD1 (6 bases). CDR1 and CDR2 from the germline V gene are KGHSH and LQKENI. The CDR3 contains 14 residues. The CDR3, as DNA: TGTGCCAGCTCACCAGGGACAAATGAAGAGACCCAGTGCTTC. The encoded protein is CASSPGTNEETQCF.

The sample holds a few counts of this clonotype. The chain employs TRBV7-6 and TRBJ2-3; the D gene is possibly TRBD2 (6 bases). The CDR3 has 16 amino acids. Trimming pared 5 bases from V and 0 bases from J, leaving 15 bases between. Germline loops: CDR1 SGHVS, CDR2 FNYEAQ. This CDR3 is CASSPWDFASTDTQYF. The CDR3 DNA follows: TGTGCCAGCAGCCCCTGGGACTTTGCTAGCACAGATACGCAGTATTTT.

This clonotype has a handful of counts. The genes are TRBV6-2 or TRBV6-3 and TRBJ2-3; 7 bases line up with TRBD1. J was trimmed by 2 bases and V by 0 bases; bases with no gene match: 11. The CDR3 is 18 residues long. CDR1 MNHEY and CDR2 SVGEGT come from the germline V gene. Here the CDR3 reads CASSYSIRDSETTDTQYF. CDR3 bases: TGTGCCAGCAGTTACTCAATCCGGGACAGCGAGACCACAGATACGCAGTATTTT.

There are many counts of this clonotype. The chain combines TRBV20-1 with TRBJ2-7; D tentatively reads TRBD1 or TRBD2 (5 bases each). This CDR3 has 12 amino acids. Trimming took off 6 bases at V and 6 bases at J, with 15 bases between the two ends. Germline V lookup: CDR1 DFQATT, CDR2 SNEGSKA (reference sequence). The CDR3 DNA is TGCAGTGCCGAGGGGATAGGTTCCGAGCAGTACTTC. Its translation: CSAEGIGSEQYF.

This clonotype was seen at least ten times. The chain combines TRBV5-4 with TRBJ2-7; 8 bases are shared with TRBD1. CDR3 size: 14 residues. J was trimmed by 1 base and V by 5 bases; bases with no gene match: 5. Germline V gene sequence: CDR1 SGHNT, CDR2 YYREEE (reference sequence). In DNA, the CDR3 is TGTGCCAGCAGGCCCGGGACAGGTTCCTACGAGCAGTACTTC. Its protein product is CASRPGTGSYEQYF.

This chain connects TRBV4-2 to TRBJ1-5; 7 bases align to TRBD1. From germline, CDR1 is LGHNA and CDR2 YNFKEQ. V was pared by 2 bases and J by 0 bases, with 16 bases of the junction left unmatched. The CDR3 runs 20 residues. The CDR3 nucleotides are TGTGCCAGCAGCCAATTGTTGACAGGGATGACAAAATATAGCAATCAGCCCCAGCATTTT. Its protein product is CASSQLLTGMTKYSNQPQHF.

The sample holds one count of this clonotype. A read error is possible here, since a much larger clone lies one base away. This chain links TRBV7-9 with TRBJ2-3; D not resolved. CDR3 length: 15 residues. The V gene lost 6 bases and the J gene lost 4 bases, with 17 bases spanning the gap. Per germline, CDR1 SEHNR and CDR2 FQNEAQ (reference sequence). The chain's CDR3 is CASRDDRTVPDTQYF. CDR3 bases: TGTGCCAGCAGGGACGATCGGACGGTCCCAGATACGCAGTATTTT.

This clonotype was counted at least ten times. This sequence joins TRBV20-1 and TRBJ1-4; D call uncertain. The CDR3 is 15 residues long. The V end lost 2 bases, the J end lost 1 base, and 11 bases lay between the germline ends. Germline V gives CDR1 DFQATT, CDR2 SNEGSKA (reference sequence). CDR3 residues: CSARFYGETNEKLFF. CDR3 in DNA: TGCAGTGCTAGATTCTACGGGGAAACTAATGAAAAACTGTTTTTT.